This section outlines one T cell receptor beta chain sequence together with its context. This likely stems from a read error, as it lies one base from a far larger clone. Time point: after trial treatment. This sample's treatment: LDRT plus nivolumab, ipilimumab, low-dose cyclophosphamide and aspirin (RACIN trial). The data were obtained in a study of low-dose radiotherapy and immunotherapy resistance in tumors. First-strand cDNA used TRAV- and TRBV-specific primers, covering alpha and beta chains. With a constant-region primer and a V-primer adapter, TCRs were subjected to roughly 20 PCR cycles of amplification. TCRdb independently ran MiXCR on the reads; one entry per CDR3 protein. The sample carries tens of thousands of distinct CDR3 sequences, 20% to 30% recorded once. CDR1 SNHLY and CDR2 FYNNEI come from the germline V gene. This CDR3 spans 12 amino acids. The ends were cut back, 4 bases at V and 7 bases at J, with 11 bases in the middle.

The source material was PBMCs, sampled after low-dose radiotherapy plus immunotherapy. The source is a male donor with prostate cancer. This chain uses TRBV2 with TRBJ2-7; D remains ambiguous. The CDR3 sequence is CASSAQRNEQYF. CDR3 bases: TGTGCCAGCAGTGCTCAAAGGAATGAGCAGTACTTC.